This T cell receptor beta chain comes out of a study of Graves' ophthalmopathy and Graves' hyperthyroidism. RNA transcripts yielded amplified TCR beta CDR3 regions. First-round RT-PCR relied on HTBI primers, and a second-round multiplex PCR came next. TCRdb redid the calling of the multiplex PCR reads with MiXCR, one entry per CDR3 protein. The sample lists around 1,200,000 distinct CDR3 sequences, roughly two fifths occurring once. This clonotype has at least ten counts. Trimming cost V 5 bases and J 4 bases, with 11 bases left between them. The CDR3 runs to 13 residues. Germline CDR1 ENHRY, CDR2 SYGVKD.

Sequencing input: peripheral blood or thyroid tissue (not recorded which). The chain carries TRBV10-3 and TRBJ1-1, with D possibly matching TRBD1 (5 bases). The receptor was derived from an adult man with Graves' hyperthyroidism. In DNA form, the CDR3 reads TGTGCCATCAGTACAGTGGGGGGCACTGAAGCTTTCTTT. Its protein product is CAISTVGGTEAFF.